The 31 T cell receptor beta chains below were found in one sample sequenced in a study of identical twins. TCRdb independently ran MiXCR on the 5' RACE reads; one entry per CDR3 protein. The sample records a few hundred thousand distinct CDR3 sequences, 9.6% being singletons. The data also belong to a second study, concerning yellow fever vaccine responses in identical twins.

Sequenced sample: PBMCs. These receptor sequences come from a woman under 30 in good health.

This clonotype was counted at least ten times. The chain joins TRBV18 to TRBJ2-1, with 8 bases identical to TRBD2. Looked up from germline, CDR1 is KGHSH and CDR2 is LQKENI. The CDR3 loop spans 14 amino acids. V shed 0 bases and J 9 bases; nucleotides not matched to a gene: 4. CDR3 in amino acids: CASSPPPRGGEQFF. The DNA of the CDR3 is TGTGCCAGCTCACCACCCCCACGGGGGGGTGAGCAGTTCTTC. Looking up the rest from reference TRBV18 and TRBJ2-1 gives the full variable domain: NAGVMQNPRHLVRRRGQEARLRCSPMKGHSHVYWYRQLPEEGLKFMVYLQKENIIDESGMPKERFSAEFPKEGPSILRIQQVVRGDSAAYFCASSPPPRGGEQFFGPGTRLTVL.

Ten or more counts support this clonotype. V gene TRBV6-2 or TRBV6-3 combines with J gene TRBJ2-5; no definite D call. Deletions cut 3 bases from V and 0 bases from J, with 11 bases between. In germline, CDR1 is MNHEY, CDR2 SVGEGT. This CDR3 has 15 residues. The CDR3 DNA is TGTGCCAGCAGTTATTTTGTGGGGAACCAAGAGACCCAGTACTTC. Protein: CASSYFVGNQETQYF.

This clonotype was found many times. CDR3 amino acids: CASSEVTGSSLSPLHF. CDR3 DNA: TGTGCCAGCAGCGAAGTGACAGGGTCGAGTTTGTCACCCCTCCACTTT. The chain is built from TRBV25-1 and TRBJ1-6; TRBD1 aligns across 7 bases. Germline loops: CDR1 MGHDK, CDR2 SYGVNS. J lost 10 bases, V lost 6 bases, and 15 bases had no gene match. The CDR3 contains 16 residues. The full variable domain, with the rest looked up from reference TRBV25-1 and TRBJ1-6, is EADIYQTPRYLVIGTGKKITLECSQTMGHDKMYWYQQDPGMELHLIHYSYGVNSTEKGDLSSESTVSRIRTEHFPLTLESARPSHTSQYLCASSEVTGSSLSPLHFGNGTRLTVT.

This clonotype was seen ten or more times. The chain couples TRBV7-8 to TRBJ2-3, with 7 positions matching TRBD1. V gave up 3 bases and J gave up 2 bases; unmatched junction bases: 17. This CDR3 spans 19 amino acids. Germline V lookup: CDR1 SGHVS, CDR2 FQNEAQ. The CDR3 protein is CASSFLEGYGTDLTDTQYF. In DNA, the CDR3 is TGTGCCAGCAGCTTTTTAGAGGGATACGGGACAGACCTCACAGATACGCAGTATTTT.

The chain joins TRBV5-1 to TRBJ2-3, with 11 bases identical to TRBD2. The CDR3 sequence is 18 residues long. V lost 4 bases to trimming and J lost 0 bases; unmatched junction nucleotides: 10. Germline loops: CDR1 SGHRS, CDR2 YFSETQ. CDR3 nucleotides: TGCGCCAGCAGCGAGCGGGGGACTAGCGGCCTTAGCACAGATACGCAGTATTTT. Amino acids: CASSERGTSGLSTDTQYF.

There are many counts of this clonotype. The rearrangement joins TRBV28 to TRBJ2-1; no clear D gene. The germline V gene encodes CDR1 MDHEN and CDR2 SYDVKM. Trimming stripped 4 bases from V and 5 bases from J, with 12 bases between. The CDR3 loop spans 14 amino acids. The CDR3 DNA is TGTGCCAGCAGTTACAGCGACGTAAACAATGAGCAGTTCTTC. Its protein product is CASSYSDVNNEQFF.

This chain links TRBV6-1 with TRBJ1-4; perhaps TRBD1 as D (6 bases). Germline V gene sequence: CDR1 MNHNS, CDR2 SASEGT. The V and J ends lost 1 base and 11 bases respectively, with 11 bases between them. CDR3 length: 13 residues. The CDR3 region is CASSEDAQGKLFF. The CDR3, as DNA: TGTGCCAGCAGTGAAGACGCGCAGGGGAAACTGTTTTTT.

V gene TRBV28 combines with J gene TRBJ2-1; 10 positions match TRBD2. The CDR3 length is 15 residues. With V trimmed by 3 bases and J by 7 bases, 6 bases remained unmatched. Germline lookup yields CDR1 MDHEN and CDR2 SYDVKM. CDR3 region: CASSFQREGSNEQFF. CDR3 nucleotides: TGTGCCAGCAGTTTCCAGCGGGAGGGGTCTAATGAGCAGTTCTTC.

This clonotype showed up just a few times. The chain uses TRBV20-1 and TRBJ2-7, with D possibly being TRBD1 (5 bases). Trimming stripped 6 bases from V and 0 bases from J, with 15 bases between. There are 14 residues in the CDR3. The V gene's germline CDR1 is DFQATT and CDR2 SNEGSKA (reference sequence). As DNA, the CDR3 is TGCAGTGCCCCTGACAGATCAAGCTCCTACGAGCAGTACTTC. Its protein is CSAPDRSSSYEQYF.

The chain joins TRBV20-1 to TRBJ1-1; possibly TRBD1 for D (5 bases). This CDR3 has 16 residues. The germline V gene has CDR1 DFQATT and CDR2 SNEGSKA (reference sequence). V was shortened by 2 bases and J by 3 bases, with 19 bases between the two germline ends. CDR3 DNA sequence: TGCAGTGCTAGACCGAGACAGAAGAGGGTACACACTGAAGCTTTCTTT. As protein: CSARPRQKRVHTEAFF.

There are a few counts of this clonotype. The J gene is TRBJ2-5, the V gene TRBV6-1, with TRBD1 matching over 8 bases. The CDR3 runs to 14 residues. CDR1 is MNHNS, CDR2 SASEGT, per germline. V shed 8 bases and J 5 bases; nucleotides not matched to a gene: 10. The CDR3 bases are TGTGCCAGCGGACAGGGCCAACGGGGGGAGACCCAGTACTTC. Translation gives CASGQGQRGETQYF.

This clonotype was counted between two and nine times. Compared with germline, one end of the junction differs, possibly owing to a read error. The CDR3 sequence: CASRLAGEKTQYF. The CDR3 region has the DNA TGTGCCAGCAGATTAGCGGGAGAGAAGACCCAGTACTTC. V is TRBV12-3 or TRBV12-4 and J is TRBJ2-5; TRBD2 agrees at 9 bases. The CDR3 extends over 13 amino acids.

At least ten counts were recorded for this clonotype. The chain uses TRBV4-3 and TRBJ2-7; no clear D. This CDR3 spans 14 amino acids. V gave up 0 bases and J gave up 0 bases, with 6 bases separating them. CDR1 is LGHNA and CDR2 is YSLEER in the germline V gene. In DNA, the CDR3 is TGCGCCAGCAGCCAAGAAATGGTCTCCTACGAGCAGTACTTC. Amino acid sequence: CASSQEMVSYEQYF.

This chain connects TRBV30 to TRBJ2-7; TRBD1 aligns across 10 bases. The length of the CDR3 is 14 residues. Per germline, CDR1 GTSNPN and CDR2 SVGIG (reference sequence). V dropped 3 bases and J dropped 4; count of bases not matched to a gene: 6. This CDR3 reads CAWSRGTGVYEQYF. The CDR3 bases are TGTGCCTGGAGCCGTGGGACAGGGGTATACGAGCAGTACTTC. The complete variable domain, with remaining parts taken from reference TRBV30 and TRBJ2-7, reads SQTIHQWPATLVQPVGSPLSLECTVEGTSNPNLYWYRQAAGRGLQLLFYSVGIGQISSEVPQNLSASRPQDRQFILSSKKLLLSDSGFYLCAWSRGTGVYEQYFGPGTRLTVT.

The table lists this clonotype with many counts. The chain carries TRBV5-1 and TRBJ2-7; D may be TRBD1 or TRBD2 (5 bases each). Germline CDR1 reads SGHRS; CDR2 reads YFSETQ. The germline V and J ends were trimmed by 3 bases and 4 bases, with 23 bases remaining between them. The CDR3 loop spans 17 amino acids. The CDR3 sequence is CASSWGIDGATLYEQYF. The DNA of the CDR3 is TGCGCCAGCAGCTGGGGGATTGATGGGGCGACTTTATACGAGCAGTACTTC.

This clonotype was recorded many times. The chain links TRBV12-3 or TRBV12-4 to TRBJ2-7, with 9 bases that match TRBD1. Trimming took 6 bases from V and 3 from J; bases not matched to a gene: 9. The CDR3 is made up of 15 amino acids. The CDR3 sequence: CASRLGQGTVYEQYF. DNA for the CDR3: TGTGCCAGCAGGCTGGGACAGGGTACTGTCTACGAGCAGTACTTC.

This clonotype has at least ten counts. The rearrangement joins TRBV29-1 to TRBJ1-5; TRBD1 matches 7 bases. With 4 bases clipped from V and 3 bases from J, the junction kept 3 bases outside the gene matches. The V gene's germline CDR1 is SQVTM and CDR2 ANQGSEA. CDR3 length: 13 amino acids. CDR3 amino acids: CSVAGQPNQPQHF. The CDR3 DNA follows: TGCAGCGTTGCGGGACAGCCCAATCAGCCCCAGCATTTT. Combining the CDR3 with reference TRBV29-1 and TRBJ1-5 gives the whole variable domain SAVISQKPSRDICQRGTSLTIQCQVDSQVTMMFWYRQQPGQSLTLIATANQGSEATYESGFVIDKFPISRPNLTFSTLTVSNMSPEDSSIYLCSVAGQPNQPQHFGDGTRLSIL.

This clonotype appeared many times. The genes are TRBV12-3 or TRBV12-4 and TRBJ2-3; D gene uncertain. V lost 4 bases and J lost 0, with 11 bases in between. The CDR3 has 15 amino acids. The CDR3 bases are TGTGCCAGCAGTTCCCCACTCGACAGCACAGATACGCAGTATTTT. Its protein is CASSSPLDSTDTQYF.

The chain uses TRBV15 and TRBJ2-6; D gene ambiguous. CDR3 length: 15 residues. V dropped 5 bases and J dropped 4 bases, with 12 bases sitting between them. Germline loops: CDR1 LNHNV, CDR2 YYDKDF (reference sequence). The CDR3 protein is CATSRAGSGANVLTF. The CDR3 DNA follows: TGTGCCACCAGCCGGGCCGGGTCAGGGGCCAACGTCCTGACTTTC.

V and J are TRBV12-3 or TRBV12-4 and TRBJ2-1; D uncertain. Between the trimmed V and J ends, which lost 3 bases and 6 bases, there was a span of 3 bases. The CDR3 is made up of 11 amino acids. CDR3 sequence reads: CASSFVNEQFF. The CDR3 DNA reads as TGTGCCAGCAGTTTTGTCAATGAGCAGTTCTTC.

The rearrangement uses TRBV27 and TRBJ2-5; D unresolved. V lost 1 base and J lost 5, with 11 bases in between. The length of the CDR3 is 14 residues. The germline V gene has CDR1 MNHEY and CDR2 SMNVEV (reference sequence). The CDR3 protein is CASSLFREMETQYF. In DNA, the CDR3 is TGTGCCAGCAGTTTATTTCGCGAAATGGAGACCCAGTACTTC.

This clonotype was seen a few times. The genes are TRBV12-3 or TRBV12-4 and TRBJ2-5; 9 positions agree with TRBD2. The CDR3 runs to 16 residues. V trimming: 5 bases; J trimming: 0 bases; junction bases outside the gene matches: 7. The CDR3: CASSIRGLAHQETQYF. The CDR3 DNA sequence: TGTGCCAGCAGTATACGGGGACTAGCCCACCAAGAGACCCAGTACTTC.

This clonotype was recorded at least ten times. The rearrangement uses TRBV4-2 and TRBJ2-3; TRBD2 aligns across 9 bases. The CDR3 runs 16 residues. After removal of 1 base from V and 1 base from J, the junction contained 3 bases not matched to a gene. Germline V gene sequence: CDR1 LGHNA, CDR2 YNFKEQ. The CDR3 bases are TGTGCCAGCAGCCAAGTGGCTAGCGGGGGCACAGATACGCAGTATTTT. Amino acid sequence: CASSQVASGGTDTQYF.

CDR3 sequence reads: CASSQDWGEGGAYEQYF. The CDR3 region has the DNA TGCGCCAGCAGCCAAGATTGGGGAGAGGGCGGCGCCTACGAGCAGTACTTC. The gene calls are TRBV4-3 and TRBJ2-7; a weak D match, TRBD2 (5 bases). This CDR3 has 17 amino acids. V was cut by 0 bases and J by 2 bases, with 17 bases left in between. Germline V lookup: CDR1 LGHNA, CDR2 YSLEER.

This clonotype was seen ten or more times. The CDR3 loop reads CASSLDGNTANTIYF. The DNA for the CDR3 is TGCGCCAGCAGCTTGGATGGAAACACCGCCAACACCATATATTTT. The chain uses TRBV5-1 and TRBJ1-3, with unresolved D. Germline V lookup: CDR1 SGHRS, CDR2 YFSETQ. Trimming removed 0 bases from V and 7 bases from J, with 14 bases in between. There are 15 residues in the CDR3.

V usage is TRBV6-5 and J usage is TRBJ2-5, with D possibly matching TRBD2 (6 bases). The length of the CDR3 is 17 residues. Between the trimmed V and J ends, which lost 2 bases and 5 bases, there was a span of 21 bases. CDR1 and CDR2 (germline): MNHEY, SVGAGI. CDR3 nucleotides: TGTGCCAGCAGTTACCCCCGCGGGGAGGCGGGGCAGGAGACCCAGTACTTC. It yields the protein CASSYPRGEAGQETQYF.

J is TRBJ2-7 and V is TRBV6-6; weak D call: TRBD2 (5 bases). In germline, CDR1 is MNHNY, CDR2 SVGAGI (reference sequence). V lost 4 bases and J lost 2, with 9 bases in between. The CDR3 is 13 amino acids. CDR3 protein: CASSSLATYEQYF. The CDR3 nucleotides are TGTGCCAGCAGTTCCCTAGCTACCTACGAGCAGTACTTC.

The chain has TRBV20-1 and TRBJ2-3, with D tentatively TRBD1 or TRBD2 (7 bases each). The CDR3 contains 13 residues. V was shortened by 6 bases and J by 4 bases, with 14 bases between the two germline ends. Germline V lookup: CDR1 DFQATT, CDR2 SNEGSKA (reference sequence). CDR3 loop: CSAREGAPDTQYF. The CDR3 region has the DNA TGCAGTGCCAGGGAGGGGGCCCCAGATACGCAGTATTTT.

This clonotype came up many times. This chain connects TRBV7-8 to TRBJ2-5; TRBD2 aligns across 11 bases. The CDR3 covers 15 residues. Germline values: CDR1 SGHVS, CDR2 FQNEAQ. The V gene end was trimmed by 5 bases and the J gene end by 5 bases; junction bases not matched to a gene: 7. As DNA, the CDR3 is TGTGCCAGCAGCCCGACTAGCGGGAACACGGAGACCCAGTACTTC. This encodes CASSPTSGNTETQYF.

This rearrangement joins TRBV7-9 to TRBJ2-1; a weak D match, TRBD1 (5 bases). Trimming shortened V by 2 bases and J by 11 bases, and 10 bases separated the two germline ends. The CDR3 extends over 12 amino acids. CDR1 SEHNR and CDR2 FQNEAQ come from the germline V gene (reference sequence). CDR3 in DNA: TGTGCCAGCAGCTTAAGTTGGGGCCAGCAGTTCTTC. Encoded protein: CASSLSWGQQFF.

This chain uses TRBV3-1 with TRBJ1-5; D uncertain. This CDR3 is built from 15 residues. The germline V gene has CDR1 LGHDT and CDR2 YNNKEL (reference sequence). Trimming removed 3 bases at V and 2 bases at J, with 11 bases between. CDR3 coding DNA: TGTGCCAGCAGCCACGGTGGACGGGGCAATCAGCCCCAGCATTTT. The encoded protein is CASSHGGRGNQPQHF.